The T cell receptor beta chain described here comes from a study of blood T cells in healthy people across ages. Caucasian, healthy and from Russia, the donors were aged between about 6 and 90. This clonotype was recorded a few times. What it binds is not known. A junction boundary mismatches the germline segment, possibly from a read error. The CDR3 length is 17 residues. Per the germline V gene, CDR1 is SSHAT and CDR2 is FNYEAQ (reference sequence). Study outcomes and limitations: The study found more naive CD4+ cells and higher diversity in long-lived than aged donors.

It was with a sample-barcoded 5' primer and a J-beta primer mix that a second PCR of about 7 to 12 cycles was run. TCRdb re-derived calls from the 5' RACE reads in MiXCR, one entry per CDR3 protein. Among about 2 million distinct CDR3 sequences listed, roughly 49% were seen once. J is TRBJ2-4 and V is TRBV7-7, with D perhaps being TRBD1 or TRBD2 (5 bases each). The TCR was taken from a woman aged 40 to 50 in good health. Sequenced sample: blood. The CDR3 loop is CASRPPGPPPFGNIQYF. CDR3 DNA sequence: TGTGCTAGCAGGCCTCCGGGACCACCCCCGTTCGGAAACATTCAGTACTTC.